The sample holds a few counts of the clone carrying this T cell receptor beta chain. Its antigen is unidentified. This sample is part of a study of identical twins. General study points: Cross-sectional statistical analysis was relied on for the conclusions, without the same donors being followed.

TCRdb reprocessed the 5' RACE reads with MiXCR, giving one entry per CDR3 protein. The table records around 240,000 distinct CDR3 sequences, 5.5% to 7% of them present only once. Germline assignment: CDR1 SGHDT and CDR2 YYEEEE. The junction had 9 bases not matched to a gene; V was cut back by 0 bases and J by 6 bases. The CDR3 has 17 amino acids. Healthy Caucasians alone served as donors. Another study also made use of these data, one on yellow fever vaccine responses in identical twins.

The receptor's source is a woman under 30 in good health. The V call is TRBV5-6, the J call TRBJ2-3, with 11 bases fitting TRBD2. Sequenced: memory (CD45RO+) T cells sorted from blood. The CDR3: CASSLGFSGGASDTQYF. The CDR3 DNA follows: TGTGCCAGCAGCTTGGGATTTAGCGGGGGGGCCTCGGATACGCAGTATTTT.